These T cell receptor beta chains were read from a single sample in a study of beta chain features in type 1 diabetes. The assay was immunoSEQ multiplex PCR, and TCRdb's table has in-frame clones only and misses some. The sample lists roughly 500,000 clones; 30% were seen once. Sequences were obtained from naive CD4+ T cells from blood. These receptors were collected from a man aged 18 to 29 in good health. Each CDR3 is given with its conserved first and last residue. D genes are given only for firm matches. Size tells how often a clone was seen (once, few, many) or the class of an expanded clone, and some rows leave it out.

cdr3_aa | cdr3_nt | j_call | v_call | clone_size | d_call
CASSQDTGSSFQDTQYF | TGCGCCAGCAGCCAAGATACCGGCTCCTCCTTCCAAGATACGCAGTATTTT | TRBJ2-3 | TRBV4-3 | few | .
CASSLEAYNEQFF | TGCGCCAGCAGCTTGGAGGCTTACAATGAGCAGTTCTTC | TRBJ2-1 | TRBV5-1 | . | .
CAWPREERNTGELFF | TGTGCCTGGCCGCGGGAGGAGCGCAACACCGGGGAGCTGTTTTTT | TRBJ2-2 | TRBV30 | few | TRBD2
CASSLDSRGPPYEQYF | TGTGCCAGCAGCTTAGATTCCAGGGGGCCTCCCTACGAGCAGTACTTC | TRBJ2-7 | TRBV7-9 | . | TRBD1
CASSLAGTYSYEQYF | TGCGCCAGCAGCTTGGCCGGGACTTACTCCTACGAGCAGTACTTC | TRBJ2-7 | TRBV5-1 | few | .
CAWSVQAGLNTEAFF | TGTGCCTGGAGTGTACAGGCAGGGCTGAACACTGAAGCTTTCTTT | TRBJ1-1 | TRBV30 | . | .
CASSPGLRETQYF | TGTGCCAGCTCACCAGGGCTGAGGGAGACCCAGTACTTC | TRBJ2-5 | TRBV18 | . | .
CASSRGFSNQPQHF | TGTGCCAGCAGCAGGGGCTTTAGCAATCAGCCCCAGCATTTT | TRBJ1-5 | TRBV7-2 | few | .
CASSQGLGETQYF | TGTGCCAGCAGCCAGGGACTAGGGGAGACCCAGTACTTC | TRBJ2-5 | TRBV7-8 | few | TRBD2
CSVEEGGAKAFF | TGCAGCGTTGAAGAGGGTGGTGCCAAAGCGTTCTTC | TRBJ2-1 | TRBV29-1 | . | .
CAWVDRANTEAFF | TGTGCCTGGGTAGACAGGGCCAACACTGAAGCTTTCTTT | TRBJ1-1 | TRBV30 | . | TRBD1
CASSQRAAVQETQYF | TGTGCCAGCAGCCAAAGGGCGGCAGTCCAAGAGACCCAGTACTTC | TRBJ2-5 | TRBV7-9 | . | .
CASSPSGDGELFF | TGTGCCAGCAGCCCCTCGGGGGACGGGGAGCTGTTTTTT | TRBJ2-2 | TRBV7-3 | . | .
CASSVGIAGTTDTQYF | TGTGCCAGCAGCGTAGGCATAGCGGGAACCACAGATACGCAGTATTTT | TRBJ2-3 | TRBV9 | . | TRBD2
CASSPPPSNEQFF | TGTGCCAGCTCACCACCTCCTAGCAATGAGCAGTTCTTC | TRBJ2-1 | TRBV18 | . | .
CASSLSPGQGQETQYF | TGTGCCAGCAGTCTCAGCCCCGGCCAGGGCCAAGAGACCCAGTACTTC | TRBJ2-5 | TRBV27 | . | .
CAWRRQDTYYGYTF | TGTGCCTGGAGGCGGCAGGATACTTACTATGGCTACACCTTC | TRBJ1-2 | TRBV30 | . | .
CATSRDSTSGSGNEQFF | TGTGCCACCAGCAGAGATAGCACTAGCGGGAGTGGCAATGAGCAGTTCTTC | TRBJ2-1 | TRBV15 | once | TRBD2
CAWSVQTGFYGYTF | TGTGCCTGGAGTGTCCAGACAGGGTTCTATGGCTACACCTTC | TRBJ1-2 | TRBV30 | . | TRBD1
CSVLTQNQPQHF | TGCAGTGTCCTAACCCAGAATCAGCCCCAGCATTTT | TRBJ1-5 | TRBV29-1 | . | .
CAWSRDRVVTGYTF | TGTGCCTGGAGTAGGGACAGGGTGGTAACTGGCTACACCTTC | TRBJ1-2 | TRBV30 | . | TRBD1
CASSSTSGRNTQYF | TGTGCCAGCAGCTCTACTAGCGGGAGAAATACGCAGTATTTT | TRBJ2-3 | TRBV7-9 | . | TRBD2
CASSLGQETQYF | TGCGCCAGCAGCTTGGGACAAGAGACCCAGTACTTC | TRBJ2-5 | TRBV5-1 | . | .
CALAGGRSYEQYF | TGTGCCTTGGCTGGGGGGCGTTCCTACGAGCAGTACTTC | TRBJ2-7 | TRBV30 | few | .
CASHPFGRGLYEQYF | TGTGCCAGCCACCCCTTTGGGCGGGGCCTCTACGAGCAGTACTTC | TRBJ2-7 | TRBV9 | . | .
CAWSTRGEKLFF | TGTGCCTGGAGTACCCGTGGGGAAAAACTGTTTTTT | TRBJ1-4 | TRBV30 | . | .
CASSQDKLAEQYF | TGCGCCAGCAGCCAAGATAAGCTGGCCGAGCAGTACTTC | TRBJ2-7 | TRBV4-3 | . | .
CASSLAQPESYEQYF | TGTGCCAGCAGCTTAGCGCAGCCGGAGTCCTACGAGCAGTACTTC | TRBJ2-7 | TRBV7-2 | few | .
CASRFRPAKETQYF | TGTGCAAGTCGCTTTCGCCCAGCGAAAGAGACCCAGTACTTC | TRBJ2-5 | TRBV12-2 | . | .
CASSPPSGANSYNEQFF | TGTGCCAGCAGTCCACCCAGCGGAGCCAACTCCTACAATGAGCAGTTCTTC | TRBJ2-1 | TRBV28 | . | .
CASSQDYGGSTDTQYF | TGCGCCAGCAGCCAAGATTATGGCGGATCCACAGATACGCAGTATTTT | TRBJ2-3 | TRBV4-1 | few | .
CASSPVVAETQYF | TGTGCCAGCAGCCCCGTCGTAGCAGAGACCCAGTACTTC | TRBJ2-5 | TRBV28 | . | .
CAWNRDTEAFF | TGTGCCTGGAACCGGGACACTGAAGCTTTCTTT | TRBJ1-1 | TRBV30 | . | .
CASTADRGRDYGYTF | TGTGCCAGCACCGCGGACAGGGGGCGCGATTATGGCTACACCTTC | TRBJ1-2 | TRBV13 | few | TRBD1
CASSEGGQAYNEQFF | TGTGCCAGCAGTGAAGGGGGACAGGCCTACAATGAGCAGTTCTTC | TRBJ2-1 | TRBV6-1 | . | TRBD1
CAWGEGSYEQYF | TGTGCCTGGGGGGAAGGATCCTACGAGCAGTACTTC | TRBJ2-7 | TRBV30 | . | .
CASSFGDRQETQYF | TGTGCCAGCAGCTTCGGGGACAGGCAAGAGACCCAGTACTTC | TRBJ2-5 | TRBV7-9 | few | TRBD1
CAISEKREVPNEQFF | TGTGCCATCAGTGAGAAACGGGAGGTGCCTAATGAGCAGTTCTTC | TRBJ2-1 | TRBV10-3 | . | TRBD2
CAWSVLAGKGWDEQFF | TGTGCCTGGAGTGTATTAGCGGGCAAGGGGTGGGATGAGCAGTTCTTC | TRBJ2-1 | TRBV30 | . | TRBD2
CSVDSGCSTGELFF | TGCAGCGTTGATAGTGGATGTAGCACCGGGGAGCTGTTTTTT | TRBJ2-2 | TRBV29-1 | few | .
CASSGEGGNIQYF | TGTGCCAGCAGCGGGGAGGGTGGGAACATTCAGTACTTC | TRBJ2-4 | TRBV5-4 | few | TRBD2
CSVESWEGETQYF | TGCAGCGTTGAATCTTGGGAGGGGGAGACCCAGTACTTC | TRBJ2-5 | TRBV29-1 | few | TRBD2
CAWSLRAEAFF | TGTGCCTGGAGCCTTAGAGCTGAAGCTTTCTTT | TRBJ1-1 | TRBV30 | . | .
CSVRRGQDSSGANVLTF | TGCAGCGTTCGCAGAGGACAGGATTCCTCTGGGGCCAACGTCCTGACTTTC | TRBJ2-6 | TRBV29-1 | . | TRBD1
CASTPGPWSTEAFF | TGTGCCAGCACCCCGGGCCCTTGGAGCACTGAAGCTTTCTTT | TRBJ1-1 | TRBV27 | . | .
CASSRQASSYEQYF | TGTGCCAGCAGCAGACAGGCTAGCTCCTACGAGCAGTACTTC | TRBJ2-7 | TRBV7-2 | few | .